Listed here is a single TCR beta chain. This entry is derived from a study of T cell changes during pregnancy in multiple sclerosis. This CDR3 is 15 amino acids long. Germline CDR1 is LNHDA and CDR2 is SQIVND (reference sequence). V was pared by 2 bases and J by 3 bases, with 3 bases of the junction left unmatched. Profiled with immunoSEQ multiplex PCR; TCRdb holds only in-frame clones, not every one. Of roughly 100,000 clones in the sample, roughly nine tenths were seen once. The specimen comprised peripheral blood, sampled after pregnancy. V and J are TRBV19 and TRBJ1-2, with 10 positions matching TRBD1. The receptor was derived from a female donor with multiple sclerosis, enrolled in a pregnancy study. CDR3 coding DNA: TGTGCCAGTAGTATAAGGACAGGGGGTGACTATGGCTACACCTTC. Translated: CASSIRTGGDYGYTF.